Judged by abundance, the clone carrying this T cell receptor (beta chain) is medium-sized. Antigen specificity is unknown. The entry originates in a study of vaccination effects on CD4 cells after COVID-19. The CDR3 sequence is 15 residues long. CDR1 MNHEY and CDR2 SVGAGI come from the germline V gene. J gave up 4 bases and V 7 bases, and 10 bases lay outside the gene matches. CD4+ T cell isolation took place after 10 days of culture. Using immunoSEQ multiplex PCR, the repertoire was profiled, and TCRdb retains in-frame clones only, with some absent. The repertoire holds around 40,000 clones, 68% seen once, with 4% to 4.5% in the top ten.

The TCR originated in a human donor who received a COVID-19 vaccine. V usage is TRBV6-5 and J usage is TRBJ1-2; TRBD1 matches 9 bases. The starting material was CD4+ T cells from PBMCs cultured without peptide, obtained before COVID-19 vaccination. CDR3: CASTIVTGGGYGYTF. The CDR3 region has the DNA TGTGCCAGCACCATAGTGACAGGGGGAGGCTATGGCTACACCTTC.